In this sample, the clone carrying this T cell receptor beta chain turned up a few times. Its antigen is unknown. RNA was extracted from bulk tissue without any cell sorting. The normal lung tissue was taken more than 3 cm from the tumor edge. A modified ARM-PCR protocol with three rounds of nested PCR amplified TCRbeta. TCRdb fed the multiplex PCR reads into MiXCR, producing one record per CDR3 protein. The table records 50,000 to 70,000 distinct CDR3 sequences, about 56% of them present only once. The data derive from a study of tumor and adjacent non-tumor tissue in lung cancer. Study-wide background: The cohort had 12 adenocarcinoma, 2 squamous cell and 1 small cell patients. Patients were aged about 31 to 85, about ten men and about five women, stage I to III.

Study-level findings and limits: Normal lung showed higher cumulative top 100 clone frequency than tumor. Tumor tissue had significantly higher TCR diversity than normal lung.

The source is an older man with non-small cell lung cancer. Input material: distant non-tumor lung tissue.

The CDR3 is CASSPFGQGTNEQFF. The CDR3 DNA reads as TGTGCCAGCTCACCCTTCGGACAGGGGACGAATGAGCAGTTCTTC. The chain has TRBV18 and TRBJ2-1, with 9 bases lining up with TRBD1. Trimming took 3 bases from V and 7 from J; bases not matched to a gene: 7. From germline, CDR1 is KGHSH and CDR2 LQKENI. The length of the CDR3 is 15 residues.